The next 24 T cell receptor beta chains were all read from a single sample in a study of control samples from healthy donors and cancer patients (dated by TCRdb to about 2020). Receptor libraries were prepared by the immunoSEQ multiplex PCR assay. What TCRdb holds here is the immuneACCESS table cut down to in-frame rearrangements. Part of the clones is not present; checked against another copy, under half of the missing clones reflect an unresolved V gene, and the others are unexplained. Across this sample there are some 130,000 clones, with about nine tenths seen only once. The ten largest clonotypes hold 2.1% of the sample. The sample comprised blood. The receptors come from a woman aged 50 to 60 in good health.

The chain uses TRBV27 and TRBJ2-1, with TRBD2 identical over 7 bases. This CDR3 region has 16 residues. J gave up 9 bases and V 5 bases, and 16 bases lay outside the gene matches. Germline lookup yields CDR1 MNHEY and CDR2 SMNVEV (reference sequence). CDR3 sequence: CASSVRSSGPRGEQFF. CDR3 DNA: TGTGCCAGCAGTGTACGATCTAGCGGCCCCCGGGGTGAGCAGTTCTTC.

CDR3: CASSLAQPLGTEAFF. The CDR3 nucleotides read TGTGCCAGCAGCTTAGCCCAACCGCTGGGCACTGAAGCTTTCTTT. The V call is TRBV7-9, the J call TRBJ1-1; D is unclear. V lost 0 bases and J 4 bases, leaving 12 bases between the germline ends. The CDR3 sequence is 15 residues long. The germline CDR1 and CDR2 sequences are SEHNR and FQNEAQ (reference sequence).

The V and J genes are TRBV2 and TRBJ2-1; TRBD2 matches at 9 bases. Germline V lookup: CDR1 SNHLY, CDR2 FYNNEI. The CDR3 covers 13 residues. With 3 bases clipped from V and 9 bases from J, the junction kept 3 bases outside the gene matches. The CDR3: CASSDLREGEQFF. The CDR3 coding sequence is TGTGCCAGCAGTGATCTGCGGGAGGGTGAGCAGTTCTTC.

V and J are TRBV30 and TRBJ2-3; the D is unclear. The CDR3 length is 13 residues. The germline V gene has CDR1 GTSNPN and CDR2 SVGIG (reference sequence). V lost 0 bases and J 3 bases, leaving 7 bases between the germline ends. CDR3 residues: CAWSVRETDTQYF. The CDR3 nucleotides are TGTGCCTGGAGTGTAAGAGAAACAGATACGCAGTATTTT.

Concerning this clone: At one of its ends the junction is not consistent with the germline gene, which may arise from a read error. The rearrangement joins TRBV6-1 to TRBJ1-5; possibly TRBD1 for D (5 bases). This CDR3 comprises 15 residues. The germline gives CDR1 MNHNS, CDR2 SASEGT. The CDR3: CASSEMTVSNQPQHF. Here the CDR3 DNA reads TGTGCCAGTAGTGAGATGACAGTATCGAATCAGCCCCAGCATTTT.

The chain joins TRBV6-5 to TRBJ2-1; 7 bases are a match to TRBD2. The CDR3 runs 14 residues. Germline CDR1 MNHEY, CDR2 SVGAGI. V shed 8 bases, J shed 2 bases, and the junction held 6 bases outside the gene matches. The CDR3 bases are TGTGCCAGCCAACCAAGCGGGACCTACAATGAGCAGTTCTTC. Translating it yields CASQPSGTYNEQFF.

The CDR3 DNA reads as TGTGCCAGTAGTATACCCATCCGACAGGGGCAGTCCGGCTACACCTTC. Its protein product is CASSIPIRQGQSGYTF. The chain joins TRBV19 to TRBJ1-2, with 8 positions matching TRBD1. V lost 2 bases, J lost 8 bases, and 13 bases stayed unmatched. Germline CDR1 is LNHDA and CDR2 is SQIVND (reference sequence). This CDR3 is built from 16 residues.

V is TRBV29-1 and J is TRBJ2-5, with D possibly TRBD2 on 6 matching bases. The CDR3 has 12 amino acids. V shed 5 bases and J shed 5 bases, with 12 bases lying between them. Looked up from germline, CDR1 is SQVTM and CDR2 is ANQGSEA. This chain's CDR3 is CSVNRGGETQYF. In nucleotides, the CDR3 is TGCAGCGTTAATAGGGGAGGTGAGACCCAGTACTTC.

As to this clone: Other DNA sequences of this sample code for an identical CDR3. The chain recombines TRBV12-3 or TRBV12-4 with TRBJ1-1; D is possibly TRBD1 (5 bases). Trimming left V 6 bases short and J 0 bases short, with 8 bases between. CDR3 length equals 13 residues. The CDR3 protein is CASSLGVNTEAFF. The CDR3, as DNA: TGTGCCAGCAGCCTGGGGGTGAACACTGAAGCTTTCTTT.

This clone was observed a single time. The rearrangement uses TRBV6-4 and TRBJ1-6; D remains ambiguous. The length of the CDR3 is 13 residues. Between the trimmed V and J ends, which lost 2 bases and 7 bases, there was a span of 6 bases. The V gene's germline CDR1 is MRHNA and CDR2 SNTAGT. CDR3 coding DNA: TGTGCCAGCAGTGACACGGGCAATTCACCCCTCCACTTT. It is translated as CASSDTGNSPLHF.

The V and J genes are TRBV19 and TRBJ1-5, with TRBD1 as a possible D gene (5 bases). Trimming took off 1 base at V and 4 bases at J, with 8 bases between the two ends. This CDR3 is 14 amino acids long. Per the germline V gene, CDR1 is LNHDA and CDR2 is SQIVND (reference sequence). The CDR3 region has the DNA TGTGCCAGTAGTATAGTGGGGCTTAATCAGCCCCAGCATTTT. Translating it yields CASSIVGLNQPQHF.

The chain couples TRBV6-5 to TRBJ1-1; 7 bases agree with TRBD1. V shed 6 bases and J 4 bases; nucleotides not matched to a gene: 11. CDR1 and CDR2 from the germline V gene are MNHEY and SVGAGI. This CDR3 has 15 residues. CDR3 in amino acids: CASRARQGLVTEAFF. The CDR3 bases are TGTGCCAGCAGAGCCCGACAGGGTTTAGTCACTGAAGCTTTCTTT.

V and J are TRBV7-9 and TRBJ1-1; possibly TRBD1 for D (5 bases). This CDR3 region has 14 residues. Per the germline V gene, CDR1 is SEHNR and CDR2 is FQNEAQ (reference sequence). V was pared by 4 bases and J by 6 bases, with 15 bases between. Here the CDR3 reads CASSYPRERAEAFF. CDR3 nucleotides: TGTGCCAGCAGCTACCCCAGGGAGAGGGCTGAAGCTTTCTTT.

The chain carries TRBV11-2 and TRBJ2-2; TRBD2 might be the D (6 bases). Per the germline V gene, CDR1 is SGHAT and CDR2 is FQNNGV. Trimming removed 4 bases at V and 4 bases at J, with 13 bases between. The CDR3 is made up of 15 amino acids. CDR3 nucleotides: TGTGCCAGCAGCTCCGGGAGTGGGGTCACCGGGGAGCTGTTTTTT. Translation gives CASSSGSGVTGELFF.

This clone was observed once. The chain combines TRBV3-1 (or the pseudogene TRBV3-2) with TRBJ1-1; D gene unclear. The CDR3 consists of 13 residues. CDR1 is LGHDT and CDR2 is YNNKEL in the germline V gene (reference sequence). The germline V and J ends were trimmed by 5 bases and 2 bases, with 9 bases remaining between them. CDR3 protein: CASSSTRNTEAFF. The CDR3 region has the DNA TGTGCCAGCAGCTCGACACGAAACACTGAAGCTTTCTTT.

The chain recombines TRBV27 with TRBJ2-1, with D possibly TRBD1 on 5 matching bases. Germline V CDR1 and CDR2: MNHEY, SMNVEV (reference sequence). The CDR3 runs 18 residues. V lost 5 bases, J lost 0 bases, and 20 bases lay in between. The CDR3 DNA follows: TGTGCCAGCAGTCTGGGTCCCGACAGATTCCGCTCCTACAATGAGCAGTTCTTC. Its translation is CASSLGPDRFRSYNEQFF.

This clone turned up a few times. The J gene is TRBJ1-5, the V gene TRBV7-8, with D unclear. Trimming removed 6 bases at V and 0 bases at J, with 15 bases between. Looked up from germline, CDR1 is SGHVS and CDR2 is FQNEAQ. CDR3 length equals 16 residues. As DNA, the CDR3 is TGTGCCAGCAGTTTACTAAATCGCGATAGCAATCAGCCCCAGCATTTT. Its protein is CASSLLNRDSNQPQHF.

As DNA, the CDR3 is TGCGCCAGCAGCCAGGGTTCCTACGAGCAGTACTTC. Amino acids: CASSQGSYEQYF. The genes are TRBV10-2 and TRBJ2-7; possibly TRBD1 for D (5 bases). Germline V gene data show CDR1 as WSHSY and CDR2 as SAAADI. Trimming removed 6 bases from V and 1 base from J, with 7 bases in between. The CDR3 spans 12 residues.

In this sample, this clone turned up a few times. This chain uses TRBV28 with TRBJ1-2; 9 nucleotides line up with TRBD1. The CDR3 sequence is 14 residues long. The germline gives CDR1 MDHEN, CDR2 SYDVKM. V dropped 2 bases and J dropped 8; count of bases not matched to a gene: 6. The CDR3 protein is CASSLPGTGQGYTF. CDR3 sequence (DNA): TGTGCCAGCAGTTTACCCGGGACAGGGCAGGGCTACACCTTC.

This sequence joins TRBV28 and TRBJ2-6; 7 nucleotides align to TRBD1. This CDR3 is built from 17 residues. V lost 7 bases to trimming and J lost 4 bases; unmatched junction nucleotides: 13. Germline V gene sequence: CDR1 MDHEN, CDR2 SYDVKM. The DNA of the CDR3 is TGTGCCAGCACCTATTGGGGAGTAGGGGGCGGGGCCAACGTCCTGACTTTC. Its translation: CASTYWGVGGGANVLTF.

The chain uses TRBV6-5 and TRBJ2-7; TRBD1 matches 7 bases. V shed 7 bases, J shed 0 bases, and the junction held 9 bases outside the gene matches. The CDR3 runs 15 residues. Germline V gene lookup returns CDR1 MNHEY and CDR2 SVGAGI. In DNA form, the CDR3 reads TGTGCCAGCAACCCTACAGGGGACACCTCCTACGAGCAGTACTTC. This gives the protein CASNPTGDTSYEQYF.

The chain couples TRBV2 to TRBJ1-1; a weak D match, TRBD1 (5 bases). Germline V gives CDR1 SNHLY, CDR2 FYNNEI. The CDR3 consists of 15 residues. Between the trimmed V and J ends, which lost 5 bases and 1 base, there was a span of 14 bases. The CDR3 sequence is CASSIHGTRNTEAFF. The CDR3, as DNA: TGTGCCAGCAGTATCCATGGGACGCGGAACACTGAAGCTTTCTTT.

In this sample, this clone turned up once. The rearrangement joins TRBV16 to TRBJ2-5, with D hard to call. With 3 bases removed from V and 2 bases from J, the gap between germline ends came to 10 bases. This CDR3 region has 14 residues. Germline values: CDR1 KGHSY, CDR2 FQNENV. As DNA, the CDR3 is TGTGCCAGCAGCCAGATTTCTAGTCAAGAGACCCAGTACTTC. Translating gives CASSQISSQETQYF.

The chain couples TRBV11-2 to TRBJ2-5, with 8 nucleotides matching TRBD2. Germline V gene sequence: CDR1 SGHAT, CDR2 FQNNGV. The CDR3 loop spans 17 amino acids. V gave up 5 bases and J gave up 4 bases; unmatched junction bases: 15. The CDR3 bases are TGTGCCAGCAGCGGGATAGGGACTAGTGGAGGGGGAGAGACCCAGTACTTC. As protein: CASSGIGTSGGGETQYF.